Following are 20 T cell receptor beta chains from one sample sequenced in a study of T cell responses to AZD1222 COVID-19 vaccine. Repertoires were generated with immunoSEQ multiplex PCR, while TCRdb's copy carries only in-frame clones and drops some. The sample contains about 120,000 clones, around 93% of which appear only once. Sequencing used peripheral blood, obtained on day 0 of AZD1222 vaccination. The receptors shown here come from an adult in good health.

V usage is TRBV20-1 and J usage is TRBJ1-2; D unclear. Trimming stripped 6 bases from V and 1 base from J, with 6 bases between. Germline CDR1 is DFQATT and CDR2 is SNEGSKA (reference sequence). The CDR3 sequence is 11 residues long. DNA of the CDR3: TGCAGTGCCAGCCTTAACTATGGCTACACCTTC. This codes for CSASLNYGYTF.

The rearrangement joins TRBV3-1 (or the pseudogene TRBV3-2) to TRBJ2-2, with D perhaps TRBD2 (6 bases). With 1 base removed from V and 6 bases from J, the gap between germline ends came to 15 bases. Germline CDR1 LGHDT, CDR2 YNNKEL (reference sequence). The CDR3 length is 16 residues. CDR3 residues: CASSQGSRGKAGELFF. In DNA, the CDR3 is TGTGCCAGCAGCCAAGGATCGCGGGGTAAGGCCGGGGAGCTGTTTTTT.

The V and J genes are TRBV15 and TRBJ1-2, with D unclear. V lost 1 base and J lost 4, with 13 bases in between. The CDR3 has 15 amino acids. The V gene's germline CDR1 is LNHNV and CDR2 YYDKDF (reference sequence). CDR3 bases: TGTGCCACCAGCAGAGGTGGAGGGTCCGGCTATGGCTACACCTTC. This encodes CATSRGGGSGYGYTF.

The CDR3 protein is CASSPFSTDTQYF. CDR3 in DNA: TGTGCCAGCTCACCTTTTAGCACAGATACGCAGTATTTT. The rearrangement links TRBV18 to TRBJ2-3; D is unclear. This CDR3 comprises 13 residues. Germline CDR1 reads KGHSH; CDR2 reads LQKENI. The germline V and J ends were trimmed by 3 bases and 0 bases, with 4 bases remaining between them.

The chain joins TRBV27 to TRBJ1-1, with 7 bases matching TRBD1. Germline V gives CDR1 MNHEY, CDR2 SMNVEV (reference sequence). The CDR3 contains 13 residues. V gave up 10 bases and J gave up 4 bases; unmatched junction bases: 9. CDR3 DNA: TGTGCCACCTCGGCCGGGACAGCCACTGAAGCTTTCTTT. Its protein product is CATSAGTATEAFF.

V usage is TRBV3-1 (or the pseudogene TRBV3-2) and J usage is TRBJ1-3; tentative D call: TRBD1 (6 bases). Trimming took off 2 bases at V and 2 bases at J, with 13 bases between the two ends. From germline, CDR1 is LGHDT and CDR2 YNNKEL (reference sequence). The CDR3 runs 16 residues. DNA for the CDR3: TGTGCCAGCAGCCAAACAGGGCTTCTCGCTGGAAACACCATATATTTT. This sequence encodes CASSQTGLLAGNTIYF.

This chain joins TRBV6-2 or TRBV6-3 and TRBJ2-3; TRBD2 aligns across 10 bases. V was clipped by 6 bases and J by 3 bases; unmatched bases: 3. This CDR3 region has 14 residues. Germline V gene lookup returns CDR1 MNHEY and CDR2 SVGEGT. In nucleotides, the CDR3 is TGTGCCAGCAGCAGCGGGGGGGCAACAGATACGCAGTATTTT. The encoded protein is CASSSGGATDTQYF.

The CDR3, as DNA: TGTGCCAGCAGCTTAAGTGGACAGGGTTTAGGTGAGCAGTTCTTC. It codes for CASSLSGQGLGEQFF. The chain uses TRBV7-8 and TRBJ2-1; 8 bases fit TRBD1. The CDR3 covers 15 residues. CDR1 is SGHVS and CDR2 is FQNEAQ in the germline V gene. V dropped 2 bases and J dropped 9; count of bases not matched to a gene: 9.

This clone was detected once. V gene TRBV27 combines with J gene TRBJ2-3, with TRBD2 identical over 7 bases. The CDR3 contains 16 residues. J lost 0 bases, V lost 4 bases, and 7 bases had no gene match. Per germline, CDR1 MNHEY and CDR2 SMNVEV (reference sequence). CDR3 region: CASSWASGSSTDTQYF. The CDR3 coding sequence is TGTGCCAGCAGTTGGGCTAGCGGTAGTAGCACAGATACGCAGTATTTT.

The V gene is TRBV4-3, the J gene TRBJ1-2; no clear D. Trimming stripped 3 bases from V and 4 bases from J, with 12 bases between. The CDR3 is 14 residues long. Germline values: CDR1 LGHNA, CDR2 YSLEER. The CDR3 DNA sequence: TGCGCCAGCAGCCAGTTTACGTTAGGCTATGGCTACACCTTC. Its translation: CASSQFTLGYGYTF.

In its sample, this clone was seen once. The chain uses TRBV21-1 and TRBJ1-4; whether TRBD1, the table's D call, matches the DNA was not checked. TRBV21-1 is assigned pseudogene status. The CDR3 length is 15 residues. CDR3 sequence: CASSTGTGFREKLFF. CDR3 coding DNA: TGTGCCAGCAGCACTGGGACAGGGTTTCGGGAAAAACTGTTTTTT.

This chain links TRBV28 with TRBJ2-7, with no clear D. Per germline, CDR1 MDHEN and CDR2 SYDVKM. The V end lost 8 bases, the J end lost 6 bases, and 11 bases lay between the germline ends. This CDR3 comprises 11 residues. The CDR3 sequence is CASRWIGEQYF. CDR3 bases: TGTGCCAGCCGCTGGATCGGCGAGCAGTACTTC.

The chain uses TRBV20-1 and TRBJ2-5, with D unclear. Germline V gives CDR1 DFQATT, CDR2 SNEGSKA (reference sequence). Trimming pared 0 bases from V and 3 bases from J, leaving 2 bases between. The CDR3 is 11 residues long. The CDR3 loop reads CSARDEETQYF. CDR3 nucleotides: TGCAGTGCTAGAGATGAAGAGACCCAGTACTTC.

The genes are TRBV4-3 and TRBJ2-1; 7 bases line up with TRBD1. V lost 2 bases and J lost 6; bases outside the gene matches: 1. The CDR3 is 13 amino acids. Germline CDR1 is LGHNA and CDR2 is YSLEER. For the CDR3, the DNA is TGCGCCAGCAGCCAAACAGGGGCCAATGAGCAGTTCTTC. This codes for CASSQTGANEQFF.

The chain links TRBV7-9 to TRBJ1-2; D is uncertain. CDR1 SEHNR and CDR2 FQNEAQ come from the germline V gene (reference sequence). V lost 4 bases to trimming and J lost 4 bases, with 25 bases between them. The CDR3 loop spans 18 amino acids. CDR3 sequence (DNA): TGTGCCAGCAGCTCCACGGATCGCGCTAATACCCAGCGCTATGGCTACACCTTC. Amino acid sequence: CASSSTDRANTQRYGYTF.

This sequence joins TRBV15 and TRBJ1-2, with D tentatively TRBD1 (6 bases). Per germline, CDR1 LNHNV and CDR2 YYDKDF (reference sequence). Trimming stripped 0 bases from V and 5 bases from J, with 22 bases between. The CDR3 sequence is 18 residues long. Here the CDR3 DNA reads TGTGCCACCAGCAGAGAAATTTTAGAGGCAGGGGCGATGTATGGCTACACCTTC. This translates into CATSREILEAGAMYGYTF.

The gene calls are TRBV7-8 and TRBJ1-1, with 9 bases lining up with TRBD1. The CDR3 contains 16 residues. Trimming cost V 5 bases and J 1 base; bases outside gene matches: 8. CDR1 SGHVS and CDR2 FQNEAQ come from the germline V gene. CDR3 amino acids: CASSLGQGRWNTEAFF. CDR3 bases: TGTGCCAGCAGCCTAGGACAGGGGAGATGGAACACTGAAGCTTTCTTT.

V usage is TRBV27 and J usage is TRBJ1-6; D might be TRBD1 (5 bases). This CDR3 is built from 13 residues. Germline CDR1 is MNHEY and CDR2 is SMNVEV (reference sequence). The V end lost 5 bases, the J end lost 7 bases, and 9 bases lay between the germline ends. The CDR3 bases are TGTGCCAGCAGTAATGGGGGGAATTCACCCCTCCACTTT. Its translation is CASSNGGNSPLHF.

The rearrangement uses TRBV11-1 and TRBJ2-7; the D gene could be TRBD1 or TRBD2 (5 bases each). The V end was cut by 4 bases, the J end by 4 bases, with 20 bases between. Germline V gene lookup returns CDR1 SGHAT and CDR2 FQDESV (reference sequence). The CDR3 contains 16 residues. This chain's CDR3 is CASSSLLQGETYEQYF. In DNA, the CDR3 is TGTGCCAGCAGCTCCCTCCTGCAGGGAGAAACTTACGAGCAGTACTTC.

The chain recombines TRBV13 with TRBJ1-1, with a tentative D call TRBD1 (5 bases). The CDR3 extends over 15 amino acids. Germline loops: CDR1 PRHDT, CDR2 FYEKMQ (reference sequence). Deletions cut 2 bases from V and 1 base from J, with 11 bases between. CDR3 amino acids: CASSLPGTENTEAFF. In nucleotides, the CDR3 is TGTGCCAGCAGCTTACCCGGGACTGAGAACACTGAAGCTTTCTTT.